This TCR beta chain was recorded in a study of CD8 T cells in Susac syndrome. About the study: Blood was drawn from patients with Susac syndrome. At that point, they were therapy-naive, on corticosteroids, or on intravenous immunoglobulin alone. Whole-study findings and limits: The number of individuals included in the study's TCR sequencing and HLA analysis was acknowledged as relatively small.

The authors negatively isolated CD8+ and CD4+ T cells and FACS-enriched TEMRA cells. The RNA input was about 0.5 to 1 ug, and it was reverse transcribed with random hexamers. The immunoSEQ assay covered 54 Vbeta and 13 Jbeta segments for CDR3. Via MiXCR, TCRdb re-called the immunoSEQ multiplex PCR reads, giving one row per CDR3 protein. The sample includes around 200,000 distinct CDR3 sequences, about 95% of them seen just once. Concerning this clonotype: Its antigen is not known.

Germline lookup yields CDR1 LGHDT and CDR2 YNNKEL (reference sequence). V gave up 5 bases and J gave up 4 bases, with 8 bases separating them. There are 13 residues in the CDR3. The sequence was collected from a human donor with Susac syndrome. The specimen sequenced was CD4+ T cells from PBMCs. The chain combines TRBV3-1 with TRBJ2-2; D uncertain. This CDR3 reads CASSYSRTGELFF. The DNA of the CDR3 is TGTGCCAGCAGCTATAGCCGCACCGGGGAGCTGTTTTTT.